Sequencing of this T cell receptor gamma chain was carried out in a study of human gamma delta and Vdelta1 T cells (dated by TCRdb to the late 2010s). The study in broad terms: The study investigated Delta One T cells, Vd1+ gamma-delta T cells, as cytotoxic effectors against acute myeloid leukemia. On the study overall, not on this receptor specifically: Delta One T cells were reported as polyclonal and as showing broad cytotoxic targeting of acute myeloid leukemia.

V loses 0 bases at its end and J loses 5 bases; junction bases beyond the gene matches: 15. From its cysteine to its phenylalanine, the CDR3 spans 18 amino acids. Here the CDR3 DNA is all that survives: 54 bases in frame from base 1. Taken from the germline V gene, the CDR1 and CDR2 loops are VENAVY and YDSYNSRV. The library was generated by PCR. The sequencer was an Illumina MiSeq. Clonotypes were called again by TCRdb from the public reads via CATT, and duplicate nucleotide sequences were then merged into one entry. For this sample there are over 7,500 gamma-chain clones; 45% to 55% appear just once. 2% to 2.5% of the sample is in the top ten clones. This clone occurred a few times. Its recognized antigen is unknown. No clone much larger than this one lies a single base away; base qualities are absent.

This receptor chain uses TRGV8 and TRGJP2. This clonotype was obtained from a human donor in good health. Specimen: Vdelta1 gamma-delta T cells from blood grown in culture (DOT cells). This sample's cell subset or site label indicates: Delta One T cells, in vitro expanded/differentiated Vd1+ gamma-delta T cells. DNA sequence: TGTGCCACCTGGGATAGGGGAAGCGAAAAAGCGAGTGATTGGATCAAGACGTTT. Translated, it reads CATWDRGSEKASDWIKTF.